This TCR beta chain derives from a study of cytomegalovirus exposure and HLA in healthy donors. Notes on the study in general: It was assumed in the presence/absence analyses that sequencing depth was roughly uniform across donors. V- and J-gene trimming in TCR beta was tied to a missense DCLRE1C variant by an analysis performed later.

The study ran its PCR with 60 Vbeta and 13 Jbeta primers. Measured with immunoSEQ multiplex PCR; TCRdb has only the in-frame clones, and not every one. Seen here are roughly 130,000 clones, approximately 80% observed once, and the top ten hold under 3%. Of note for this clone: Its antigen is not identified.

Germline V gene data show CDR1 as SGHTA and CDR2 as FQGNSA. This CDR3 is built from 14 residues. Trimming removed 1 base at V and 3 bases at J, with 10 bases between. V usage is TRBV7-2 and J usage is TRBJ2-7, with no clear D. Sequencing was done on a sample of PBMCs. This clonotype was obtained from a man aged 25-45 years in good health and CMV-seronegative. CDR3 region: CASSLVAEVYEQYF. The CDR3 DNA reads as TGTGCCAGCAGCTTAGTGGCAGAGGTCTACGAGCAGTACTTC.